The 26 T cell receptor beta chains in this list originate from one sample, sequenced in a study of T-cell reconstitution after alpha-beta-depleted transplantation in children. For TCRbeta, the library was prepared with unique molecular identifiers. TCRdb re-called the PCR reads with MiXCR, one entry per CDR3 protein. Of approximately 800,000 distinct CDR3 sequences listed, about 15% are singletons. The material was PBMCs, mostly from graft donor cells, obtained 360 days after TCRalphabeta/CD19-depleted stem cell transplant. These receptors came from a male patient younger than 18 who had a stem cell transplant for acute lymphoblastic leukemia, so the T cells may come from the graft donor.

The chain recombines TRBV5-1 with TRBJ2-5, with 8 bases aligning to TRBD1. The CDR3 is made up of 17 amino acids. J gave up 0 bases and V 1 base, and 8 bases lay outside the gene matches. Germline CDR1 SGHRS, CDR2 YFSETQ. CDR3 in DNA: TGCGCCAGCAGCTTGAGGGCGGGACAGGCTAACCAAGAGACCCAGTACTTC. Protein sequence: CASSLRAGQANQETQYF.

This rearrangement joins TRBV5-1 to TRBJ2-7; D is perhaps TRBD1 (6 bases). Trimming cost V 3 bases and J 6 bases, with 16 bases left between them. Germline V CDR1 and CDR2: SGHRS, YFSETQ. The CDR3 loop spans 14 amino acids. This chain's CDR3 is CASSSLGHPSEQYF. The CDR3 region has the DNA TGCGCCAGCAGCTCTCTGGGACATCCATCCGAGCAGTACTTC. The whole variable domain, filled in from reference TRBV5-1 and TRBJ2-7, reads KAGVTQTPRYLIKTRGQQVTLSCSPISGHRSVSWYQQTPGQGLQFLFEYFSETQRNKGNFPGRFSGRQFSNSRSEMNVSTLELGDSALYLCASSSLGHPSEQYFGPGTRLTVT.

The CDR3 nucleotides are TGCGCCAGCAGCCGAGGGTTAAGTGAAAAACTGTTTTTT. This gives the protein CASSRGLSEKLFF. The chain is built from TRBV4-1 and TRBJ1-4; D unresolved. Trimming cost V 4 bases and J 7 bases, with 10 bases left between them. This CDR3 spans 13 amino acids. Germline lookup yields CDR1 MGHRA and CDR2 YSYEKL.

The V and J genes are TRBV12-3 or TRBV12-4 and TRBJ1-6; D gene ambiguous. Trimming pared 4 bases from V and 8 bases from J, leaving 12 bases between. This CDR3 comprises 14 residues. This CDR3 is CASSWAGADSPLHF. CDR3 nucleotides: TGTGCCAGCAGTTGGGCAGGAGCGGATTCACCCCTCCACTTT.

About this clonotype itself: The junction does not match germline at one end; this may be a read error. The V call is TRBV12-3 or TRBV12-4, the J call TRBJ2-7; tentatively, D is TRBD1 (7 bases). The CDR3 covers 15 residues. This CDR3 is CASRGGTAAYYERYF. CDR3 nucleotide sequence: TGTGCCAGCAGAGGAGGGACAGCGGCTTATTACGAGCGGTACTTC.

This clonotype has a handful of counts. The rearrangement links TRBV12-3 or TRBV12-4 to TRBJ1-4, with D hard to call. The CDR3 runs to 15 residues. V lost 0 bases, J lost 9 bases, and 14 bases lay in between. Here the CDR3 reads CASSLAPTAAQKLFF. DNA of the CDR3: TGTGCCAGCAGTTTAGCCCCGACCGCCGCCCAAAAACTGTTTTTT.

There are a few counts of this clonotype. The chain employs TRBV20-1 and TRBJ2-6; D ambiguous. Germline V gives CDR1 DFQATT, CDR2 SNEGSKA (reference sequence). This CDR3 comprises 14 residues. V was clipped by 3 bases and J by 1 base, with 7 bases between them. CDR3 amino acids: CSARSGSGANVLTF. The DNA of the CDR3 is TGCAGTGCTAGGTCAGGATCTGGGGCCAACGTCCTGACTTTC.

The chain combines TRBV15 with TRBJ1-1, with D hard to call. The CDR3 runs 18 residues. With 0 bases removed from V and 0 bases from J, the gap between germline ends came to 17 bases. Germline lookup yields CDR1 LNHNV and CDR2 YYDKDF (reference sequence). DNA for the CDR3: TGTGCCACCAGCAGAGATGGACCGCTCGCCCATATGAACACTGAAGCTTTCTTT. Its translation: CATSRDGPLAHMNTEAFF.

The V and J genes are TRBV2 and TRBJ2-6; the D gene could be TRBD1 or TRBD2 (5 bases each). Trimming cost V 3 bases and J 11 bases, with 17 bases left between them. Per the germline V gene, CDR1 is SNHLY and CDR2 is FYNNEI. There are 15 residues in the CDR3. Here the CDR3 reads CASSEIRDPTDVLTF. The CDR3 nucleotides are TGTGCCAGCAGTGAGATCCGGGACCCGACCGACGTCCTGACTTTC.

This chain uses TRBV27 with TRBJ2-3, with a possible D match to TRBD2 (6 bases). Per germline, CDR1 MNHEY and CDR2 SMNVEV (reference sequence). The CDR3 runs to 17 residues. The germline V and J ends were trimmed by 5 bases and 0 bases, with 18 bases remaining between them. CDR3 bases: TGTGCCAGCAGTCCGACCTTTGCGGGAAGTAGCACAGATACGCAGTATTTT. Amino acids: CASSPTFAGSSTDTQYF.

This clonotype occurred a few times. The chain employs TRBV29-1 and TRBJ2-7, with D perhaps being TRBD1 or TRBD2 (5 bases each). This CDR3 comprises 12 residues. Trimming pared 7 bases from V and 3 bases from J, leaving 13 bases between. CDR1 is SQVTM and CDR2 is ANQGSEA in the germline V gene. The DNA of the CDR3 is TGCAGCGCTGGGGACCGCCGCTACGAGCAGTACTTC. It yields the protein CSAGDRRYEQYF.

The CDR3 is CSARSFRVADTQYF. The CDR3 DNA reads as TGCAGTGCTAGATCTTTCCGTGTCGCAGATACGCAGTATTTT. This chain connects TRBV20-1 to TRBJ2-3; D uncertain. V was pared by 2 bases and J by 4 bases, with 13 bases between. The CDR3 runs 14 residues. Germline V gene data show CDR1 as DFQATT and CDR2 as SNEGSKA (reference sequence).

There are a few counts of this clonotype. The rearrangement uses TRBV6-5 and TRBJ2-2; D might be TRBD1 or TRBD2, each matching 5 bases. CDR3 size: 17 residues. The V gene lost 2 bases and the J gene lost 2 bases, with 15 bases spanning the gap. Germline V gene sequence: CDR1 MNHEY, CDR2 SVGAGI. The CDR3 DNA reads as TGTGCCAGCAGTTACAGTGGGACGACGTCAAACACCGGGGAGCTGTTTTTT. Its protein is CASSYSGTTSNTGELFF.

The rearrangement joins TRBV18 to TRBJ2-7, with a tentative D call TRBD2 (6 bases). Germline loops: CDR1 KGHSH, CDR2 LQKENI. The CDR3 totals 16 residues. Trimming shortened V by 2 bases and J by 2 bases, and 16 bases separated the two germline ends. As DNA, the CDR3 is TGTGCCAGCTCACCAAGAGCTGGGAGGATCCCCTACGAGCAGTACTTC. Its protein is CASSPRAGRIPYEQYF. The full variable domain, rest sourced from reference TRBV18 and TRBJ2-7, is NAGVMQNPRHLVRRRGQEARLRCSPMKGHSHVYWYRQLPEEGLKFMVYLQKENIIDESGMPKERFSAEFPKEGPSILRIQQVVRGDSAAYFCASSPRAGRIPYEQYFGPGTRLTVT.

As regards this clonotype: A read error may produce the germline difference seen at one junction end. The chain is built from TRBV12-3 or TRBV12-4 and TRBJ2-1; no reliable D call. The CDR3 loop spans 14 amino acids. The CDR3 region is CASSLRSGLHEQIF. CDR3 in DNA: TGTGCCAGCAGTTTACGGTCCGGGTTGCATGAGCAGATCTTC.

A note on this clonotype: In this CDR3 the conserved last residue, phenylalanine or tryptophan, is missing, so a read error is likely. The rearrangement joins TRBV4-1 to TRBJ2-6; D is unclear. The CDR3 has 21 amino acids. The germline V gene has CDR1 MGHRA and CDR2 YSYEKL. V gave up 0 bases and J gave up 2 bases, with 23 bases separating them. The CDR3, as DNA: TGCGCCAGCAGCCAAGATGAACCACGTGACTTTCCTTCTCCTGGGGCCAACGTCCTGACTTCC. As protein: CASSQDEPRDFPSPGANVLTS.

The chain links TRBV30 to TRBJ1-1; 7 bases match TRBD1. Germline CDR1 and CDR2: GTSNPN and SVGIG (reference sequence). Trimming at V came to 1 base and at J to 0 bases, leaving 5 bases not matched to a gene. The CDR3 has 15 residues. CDR3 protein: CAWSAPGQLNTEAFF. CDR3 in DNA: TGTGCCTGGAGTGCGCCGGGACAGCTGAACACTGAAGCTTTCTTT.

This clonotype has at least ten counts. The chain carries TRBV20-1 and TRBJ2-1, with 9 bases fitting TRBD2. From germline, CDR1 is DFQATT and CDR2 SNEGSKA (reference sequence). V shed 6 bases, J shed 8 bases, and the junction held 8 bases outside the gene matches. The CDR3 runs 13 residues. CDR3 region: CSADPGTSYEQFF. The CDR3 nucleotides are TGCAGTGCCGACCCCGGGACTAGCTATGAGCAGTTCTTC.

The CDR3 bases are TGTGCCAGCAGTTTATCGGGACAGTTTTACTACGAGCAGTACTTC. It translates to CASSLSGQFYYEQYF. The gene calls are TRBV27 and TRBJ2-7; 7 positions match TRBD1. CDR3 length: 15 amino acids. J lost 3 bases, V lost 0 bases, and 5 bases had no gene match. Germline V gene sequence: CDR1 MNHEY, CDR2 SMNVEV (reference sequence).

This clonotype was observed a handful of times. The rearrangement joins TRBV7-3 to TRBJ2-1; D is ambiguous. Trimming pared 1 base from V and 2 bases from J, leaving 12 bases between. This CDR3 region has 16 residues. Germline lookup yields CDR1 SGHTA and CDR2 FQGTGA. The CDR3 region is CASSLRGSVTYNEQFF. The CDR3, as DNA: TGTGCCAGCAGCTTAAGGGGAAGCGTCACCTACAATGAGCAGTTCTTC.

The gene calls are TRBV4-1 and TRBJ2-1; D possibly corresponds to TRBD1 (7 bases). Trimming stripped 4 bases from V and 9 bases from J, with 19 bases between. The CDR3 sequence is 15 residues long. Germline V gene data show CDR1 as MGHRA and CDR2 as YSYEKL. The CDR3 region has the DNA TGCGCCAGCAGCCCCCAGGGGGAGGCGGGAAGTGAGCAGTTCTTC. Amino acids: CASSPQGEAGSEQFF.

The chain combines TRBV27 with TRBJ2-7; 12 bases fit TRBD2. CDR3 length: 15 amino acids. The germline gives CDR1 MNHEY, CDR2 SMNVEV (reference sequence). With V trimmed by 8 bases and J by 3 bases, 8 bases remained unmatched. DNA for the CDR3: TGTGCCAGCGGCCTAGCGGGAGGGCCGGGCTACGAGCAGTACTTC. It encodes CASGLAGGPGYEQYF.

This clonotype has ten or more counts. The V gene is TRBV11-2, the J gene TRBJ2-5; TRBD1 is a possible D gene (7 bases). V was clipped by 3 bases and J by 5 bases, with 13 bases between them. CDR3 length: 14 amino acids. Germline V gene sequence: CDR1 SGHAT, CDR2 FQNNGV. This CDR3 is CASSFPTGRETQYF. CDR3 bases: TGTGCCAGCAGCTTCCCGACAGGGAGGGAGACCCAGTACTTC.

Many counts were recorded for this clonotype. V and J are TRBV12-3 or TRBV12-4 and TRBJ1-1; D gene ambiguous. Trimming stripped 5 bases from V and 1 base from J, with 5 bases between. The CDR3 is 12 residues long. The CDR3 loop reads CASSIQNTEAFF. CDR3 nucleotide sequence: TGTGCCAGCAGTATACAGAACACTGAAGCTTTCTTT.

The rearrangement links TRBV6-4 to TRBJ2-1; 9 nucleotides match TRBD2. V was pared by 7 bases and J by 4 bases, with 8 bases of the junction left unmatched. The CDR3 contains 15 residues. The V gene's germline CDR1 is MRHNA and CDR2 SNTAGT. This chain's CDR3 is CASTQTSGPYNEQFF. Here the CDR3 DNA reads TGTGCCAGCACCCAGACTAGCGGACCTTACAATGAGCAGTTCTTC.

V is TRBV21-1 and J is TRBJ1-6; the table gives TRBD1 as D, unverified against the DNA. TRBV21-1 is an annotated pseudogene. The CDR3 is 13 amino acids. CDR3 in DNA: TGTGCCAGCAGCAAAATCTCTAAAGGGACAGCGACCTTT. Protein: CASSKISKGTATF.